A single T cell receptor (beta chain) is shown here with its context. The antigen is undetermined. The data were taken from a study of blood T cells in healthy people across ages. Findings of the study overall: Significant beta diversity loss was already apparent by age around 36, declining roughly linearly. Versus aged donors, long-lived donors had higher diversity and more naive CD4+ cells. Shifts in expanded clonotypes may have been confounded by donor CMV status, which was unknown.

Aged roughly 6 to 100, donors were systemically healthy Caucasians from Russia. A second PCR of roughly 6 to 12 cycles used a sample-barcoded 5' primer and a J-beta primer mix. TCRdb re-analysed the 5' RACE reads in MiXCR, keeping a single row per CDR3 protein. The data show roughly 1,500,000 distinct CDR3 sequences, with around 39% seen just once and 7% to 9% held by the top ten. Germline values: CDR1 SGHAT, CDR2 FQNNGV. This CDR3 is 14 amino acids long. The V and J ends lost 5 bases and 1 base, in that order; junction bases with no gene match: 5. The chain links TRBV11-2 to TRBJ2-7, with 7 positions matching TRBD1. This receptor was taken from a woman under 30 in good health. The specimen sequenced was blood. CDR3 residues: CASSRDSWSYEQYF. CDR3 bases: TGTGCCAGCAGCCGGGACAGCTGGTCCTACGAGCAGTACTTC.